Sequencing of this T cell receptor (beta chain) was carried out in a study of T cell repertoires in cytomegalovirus infection. Study-wide context: Recently identified HLA-C-restricted CMV epitopes were among the peptides used. Regarding the study as a whole: Ex vivo, HLA-C-restricted CMV-specific TCR beta clonotypes prevailed over the rest of the response.

TCRdb reanalysed the reads using MiXCR and keeps one entry per CDR3 protein. The profile shows around 770,000 distinct CDR3 sequences, about 27% of them singletons. Turning to this clonotype: Antigen: not known.

This CDR3 has 15 amino acids. V dropped 3 bases and J dropped 3 bases, with 14 bases sitting between them. The TCR originated in a human donor in good health (CMV status not recorded). Some clones in this sample may be carry-over from other donors' samples. The chain uses TRBV12-3 or TRBV12-4 and TRBJ1-2, with a weak D call TRBD1 (5 bases). The sample in question was cultured CD8+ T cells from PBMCs, obtained from culture after CMV antigen stimulation. CDR3 nucleotides: TGTGCCAGCAGTTTTTTGAGGGGAGAGGACTATGGCTACACCTTC. As protein: CASSFLRGEDYGYTF.